This is a list of T cell receptor beta chains from one sample in a study of radiotherapy plus CTLA-4 blockade in lung cancer. Assay: immunoSEQ multiplex PCR; the TCRdb copy retains only in-frame clones and omits some. Of tens of thousands of clones listed, approximately 84% are singletons. The sequenced sample was peripheral blood, obtained from a patient treated with radiotherapy plus ipilimumab. The origin of the receptors is a human donor with non-small cell lung cancer whose response to radiotherapy plus ipilimumab could not be evaluated. The CDR3 runs from the conserved cysteine through the conserved F or W. The D gene is left open where the match is weak. The listing skips clone size in some rows; elsewhere it reads once, few, many or a size class.

CDR3 protein: CASTRGGGGTEAFF; CDR3 DNA: TGTGCCAGCACTCGGGGGGGCGGTGGGACTGAAGCTTTCTTT; clone size: -; V gene: TRBV5-4; J gene: TRBJ1-1; D gene: -
CDR3 protein: CASSPITGISNQPQHF; CDR3 DNA: TGTGCCAGCAGTCCCATTACAGGGATTAGCAATCAGCCCCAGCATTTT; clone size: once; V gene: TRBV27; J gene: TRBJ1-5; D gene: -
CDR3 protein: CASSLMDAGGADTQYF; CDR3 DNA: TGTGCCAGCAGTCTAATGGACGCGGGAGGGGCAGATACGCAGTATTTT; clone size: -; V gene: TRBV11-1; J gene: TRBJ2-3; D gene: TRBD2
CDR3 protein: CASSSDLAGTYEQYF; CDR3 DNA: TGTGCCAGCAGTTCGGATCTAGCGGGAACCTACGAGCAGTACTTC; clone size: -; V gene: TRBV27; J gene: TRBJ2-7; D gene: TRBD2
CDR3 protein: CASSYYGTGYGPQHF; CDR3 DNA: TGTGCCAGCAGTTACTATGGGACAGGGTATGGGCCCCAGCATTTT; clone size: -; V gene: TRBV6-6; J gene: TRBJ1-5; D gene: TRBD1
CDR3 protein: CASSLESTEYTEAFF; CDR3 DNA: TGTGCCAGCAGCTTAGAGTCGACGGAGTACACTGAAGCTTTCTTT; clone size: -; V gene: TRBV7-2; J gene: TRBJ1-1; D gene: -
CDR3 protein: CASSGTGGTIYF; CDR3 DNA: TGTGCCAGCAGTGGGACAGGCGGCACCATATATTTT; clone size: -; V gene: TRBV28; J gene: TRBJ1-3; D gene: TRBD1
CDR3 protein: CASSIGQTQYGYTF; CDR3 DNA: TGTGCCAGTAGTATAGGACAGACGCAATATGGCTACACCTTC; clone size: few; V gene: TRBV19; J gene: TRBJ1-2; D gene: -
CDR3 protein: CASSVDEGSTGGYTF; CDR3 DNA: TGTGCCAGCAGCGTAGATGAGGGCTCTACGGGAGGCTACACCTTC; clone size: -; V gene: TRBV9; J gene: TRBJ1-2; D gene: -
CDR3 protein: CASSARDPNTEAFF; CDR3 DNA: TGTGCCAGCAGCGCCCGGGATCCTAACACTGAAGCTTTCTTT; clone size: -; V gene: TRBV7-9; J gene: TRBJ1-1; D gene: -
CDR3 protein: CASSQGSGGSYGYTF; CDR3 DNA: TGCGCCAGCAGCCAAGGGTCGGGGGGGTCCTATGGCTACACCTTC; clone size: -; V gene: TRBV4-3; J gene: TRBJ1-2; D gene: -
CDR3 protein: CASSVRRVNTDTQYF; CDR3 DNA: TGTGCCAGCAGCGTTCGGAGGGTAAACACAGATACGCAGTATTTT; clone size: -; V gene: TRBV9; J gene: TRBJ2-3; D gene: -
CDR3 protein: CASSLAVGNRGSEAFF; CDR3 DNA: TGTGCCAGCAGCTTAGCGGTGGGGAACAGGGGCTCTGAAGCTTTCTTT; clone size: -; V gene: TRBV7-8; J gene: TRBJ1-1; D gene: TRBD1
CDR3 protein: CASSLEAGGPYEQYF; CDR3 DNA: TGTGCCAGCAGCTTAGAAGCGGGAGGCCCCTACGAGCAGTACTTC; clone size: -; V gene: TRBV7-2; J gene: TRBJ2-7; D gene: TRBD2
CDR3 protein: CASSLLNPQGQAFF; CDR3 DNA: TGTGCCAGCAGTTTATTAAACCCCCAGGGGCAGGCTTTCTTT; clone size: few; V gene: TRBV27; J gene: TRBJ1-1; D gene: -
CDR3 protein: CASSYGQGVGETQYF; CDR3 DNA: TGTGCCAGCAGCTATGGACAGGGGGTCGGGGAGACCCAGTACTTC; clone size: -; V gene: TRBV7-2; J gene: TRBJ2-5; D gene: TRBD1
CDR3 protein: CASSLAPGTYEQYF; CDR3 DNA: TGCGCCAGCAGCTTGGCCCCGGGGACCTACGAGCAGTACTTC; clone size: -; V gene: TRBV5-1; J gene: TRBJ2-7; D gene: -
CDR3 protein: CASSAPVAYEQYF; CDR3 DNA: TGTGCCAGCAGCGCGCCCGTGGCCTACGAGCAGTACTTC; clone size: -; V gene: TRBV7-2; J gene: TRBJ2-7; D gene: -
CDR3 protein: CASSFPLRTEAFF; CDR3 DNA: TGTGCCAGCAGTTTTCCCCTGAGGACTGAAGCTTTCTTT; clone size: -; V gene: TRBV6-1; J gene: TRBJ1-1; D gene: -
CDR3 protein: CASSVRQGVDYGYTF; CDR3 DNA: TGTGCCAGTAGTGTCAGACAGGGTGTAGACTATGGCTACACCTTC; clone size: once; V gene: TRBV19; J gene: TRBJ1-2; D gene: TRBD1
CDR3 protein: CASSEGPGRPGELFF; CDR3 DNA: TGTGCCAGCAGTGAGGGGCCAGGGAGGCCCGGGGAGCTGTTTTTT; clone size: -; V gene: TRBV2; J gene: TRBJ2-2; D gene: -
CDR3 protein: CASSAIRSGANVLTF; CDR3 DNA: TGTGCCAGCAGTGCGATTAGATCTGGGGCCAACGTCCTGACTTTC; clone size: -; V gene: TRBV2; J gene: TRBJ2-6; D gene: -
CDR3 protein: CASSAEEGRPYNEQFF; CDR3 DNA: TGTGCCAGCAGCGCTGAGGAAGGAAGGCCCTACAATGAGCAGTTCTTC; clone size: -; V gene: TRBV28; J gene: TRBJ2-1; D gene: -
CDR3 protein: CASSYTGGGSGNTIYF; CDR3 DNA: TGTGCCAGCAGCTATACCGGGGGGGGATCTGGAAACACCATATATTTT; clone size: -; V gene: TRBV7-8; J gene: TRBJ1-3; D gene: -
CDR3 protein: CASSEGQNYGYTF; CDR3 DNA: TGTGCCAGCAGCGAGGGACAGAACTATGGCTACACCTTC; clone size: -; V gene: TRBV7-3; J gene: TRBJ1-2; D gene: TRBD1
CDR3 protein: CASTETGDVLQPQHF; CDR3 DNA: TGTGCCAGCACGGAAACAGGGGATGTCTTGCAGCCCCAGCATTTT; clone size: few; V gene: TRBV9; J gene: TRBJ1-5; D gene: TRBD1
CDR3 protein: CASSSLQGHSYNEQFF; CDR3 DNA: TGTGCCAGCAGCTCGCTCCAGGGCCACTCCTACAATGAGCAGTTCTTC; clone size: few; V gene: TRBV7-2; J gene: TRBJ2-1; D gene: -
CDR3 protein: CASSGSGTLYNEQFF; CDR3 DNA: TGTGCCAGCAGCGGCTCCGGGACTCTCTACAATGAGCAGTTCTTC; clone size: -; V gene: TRBV9; J gene: TRBJ2-1; D gene: -
CDR3 protein: CASSFLGMGSGEQFF; CDR3 DNA: TGTGCCAGCAGCTTTTTAGGGATGGGATCGGGGGAGCAGTTCTTC; clone size: -; V gene: TRBV11-2; J gene: TRBJ2-1; D gene: -
CDR3 protein: CAISPDRVNYGYTF; CDR3 DNA: TGTGCCATCAGTCCGGACAGGGTCAACTATGGCTACACCTTC; clone size: few; V gene: TRBV10-3; J gene: TRBJ1-2; D gene: TRBD1
CDR3 protein: CASSYSEGQETQYF; CDR3 DNA: TGTGCCAGCAGTTACTCGGAGGGGCAAGAGACCCAGTACTTC; clone size: -; V gene: TRBV6-5; J gene: TRBJ2-5; D gene: -
CDR3 protein: CASRQGHGNQPQHF; CDR3 DNA: TGTGCCAGCAGGCAGGGACACGGAAATCAGCCCCAGCATTTT; clone size: -; V gene: TRBV2; J gene: TRBJ1-5; D gene: -